The following is a TCR beta chain sequence with its context. Its antigen is not identified. The junction differs from germline at one of its ends, possibly a read error. The CDR3 extends over 18 amino acids. These data come from a study of spatial heterogeneity in lung cancer. For the study at large: Alpha-chain sequences were consistently detected in smaller numbers than beta-chain sequences. More than 9.5 raw reads, on average, carried each unique TCR and UMI combination.

The time point here: sample taken at primary tumor resection. Without sorting, whole RNA was sequenced from tumor, nontumor lung or frozen PBMC. Just over 70 TRACERx patients with early, untreated non-small cell lung cancer donated samples. Overall study findings and caveats: Detection of ubiquitous tumor TCRs in blood was higher at resection than follow-up.

Each CDR3 protein gets one entry after TCRdb re-called the 5' RACE reads with MiXCR. This table holds approximately 1,900 distinct CDR3 sequences, less than 20% found once. The receptor was isolated from a male donor with early-stage non-small cell lung cancer. This chain connects TRBV12-3 or TRBV12-4 to TRBJ1-6, with TRBD1 matching 9 bases. Sequenced here: PBMCs, sampled at surgery. This chain's CDR3 is CASSLAAGTGPNNSPLHF. The CDR3 DNA follows: TGTGCCAGCAGTTTAGCGGCCGGGACAGGGCCGAACAATTCACCCCTCCATTTT.